These 10 T cell receptor beta chains came from one sample sequenced in a study of blood T cell repertoires in COVID-19 (dated by TCRdb to between 2020 and 2021). The library came from the immunoSEQ multiplex PCR assay. The table comes from immuneACCESS by way of TCRdb, which keeps in-frame sequences with V and J called. Part of the clones is missing from these tables; in studies checked, under half for an unresolved V gene and the rest for unknown reasons. The sample records more than 300,000 clones, 90% to 95% of which are singletons. The ten largest make up roughly 3.9% of the sample. Sample: PBMCs or T cells enriched from blood (not recorded which). These receptors originate from a woman in her thirties who had been exposed to COVID-19.

This clone has a handful of counts. Distinct nucleotide sequences in the sample also encode this CDR3. The CDR3 here is CASSMGRNTEAFF. CDR3 nucleotide sequence: TGTGCCAGTAGTATGGGCAGGAACACTGAAGCTTTCTTT. V gene TRBV19 combines with J gene TRBJ1-1; D gene unclear. Germline V gene lookup returns CDR1 LNHDA and CDR2 SQIVND (reference sequence). This CDR3 is 13 amino acids long. V shed 3 bases and J shed 1 base, with 6 bases lying between them.

This sequence joins TRBV15 and TRBJ1-5; TRBD1 matches at 9 bases. With V trimmed by 3 bases and J by 3 bases, 6 bases remained unmatched. Germline-derived CDR1 and CDR2 are LNHNV and YYDKDF (reference sequence). The CDR3 extends over 16 amino acids. CDR3 sequence: CATSRGWTGDNQPQHF. The CDR3 nucleotides read TGTGCCACCAGCAGGGGTTGGACAGGGGACAATCAGCCCCAGCATTTT.

The V gene is TRBV19, the J gene TRBJ2-3, with 7 bases lining up with TRBD2. V was clipped by 3 bases and J by 0 bases; unmatched bases: 6. The CDR3 covers 16 residues. CDR1 and CDR2 from the germline V gene are LNHDA and SQIVND (reference sequence). Here the CDR3 reads CASSIRSGLSTDTQYF. DNA of the CDR3: TGTGCCAGTAGTATTCGTAGCGGGCTAAGCACAGATACGCAGTATTTT.

V is TRBV7-8 and J is TRBJ1-2; the match to TRBD1 covers 7 bases. Germline V gives CDR1 SGHVS, CDR2 FQNEAQ. J lost 0 bases, V lost 5 bases, and 0 bases had no gene match. The length of the CDR3 is 13 residues. CDR3 nucleotides: TGTGCCAGCAGCGGGACAGCTAACTATGGCTACACCTTC. Residues: CASSGTANYGYTF.

The rearrangement uses TRBV7-3 and TRBJ2-3; 8 nucleotides match TRBD2. After removal of 1 base from V and 1 base from J, the junction contained 7 bases not matched to a gene. Germline loops: CDR1 SGHTA, CDR2 FQGTGA. The CDR3 consists of 17 residues. The CDR3 DNA reads TGTGCCAGCAGCTTAAAAAGTCGGGGGGGAGGCACAGATACGCAGTATTTT. Its translation is CASSLKSRGGGTDTQYF. Full variable domain (rest looked up from reference TRBV7-3 and TRBJ2-3): GAGVSQTPSNKVTEKGKYVELRCDPISGHTALYWYRQSLGQGPEFLIYFQGTGAADDSGLPNDRFFAVRPEGSVSTLKIQRTERGDSAVYLCASSLKSRGGGTDTQYFGPGTRLTVL.

The rearrangement joins TRBV5-4 to TRBJ1-1; 7 bases align to TRBD1. This CDR3 region has 14 residues. The germline V gene encodes CDR1 SGHNT and CDR2 YYREEE (reference sequence). The V gene end was trimmed by 5 bases and the J gene end by 3 bases; junction bases not matched to a gene: 7. The CDR3 DNA reads as TGTGCCAGCAGTCGACAGGGCACACACACTGAAGCTTTCTTT. This sequence encodes CASSRQGTHTEAFF.

The chain employs TRBV5-1 and TRBJ2-7; 8 nucleotides line up with TRBD1. The CDR3 length is 14 residues. Losses at the gene ends were 4 bases for V and 5 bases for J; bases not matched to a gene: 8. The germline V gene encodes CDR1 SGHRS and CDR2 YFSETQ. The CDR3 sequence is CASSLAGGGDEQYF. CDR3 sequence (DNA): TGCGCCAGCAGCCTGGCAGGGGGCGGGGACGAGCAGTACTTC.

The chain links TRBV24-1 to TRBJ1-5; possible D gene TRBD1, 6 bases. Trimming cost V 0 bases and J 0 bases, with 11 bases left between them. The germline CDR1 and CDR2 sequences are KGHDR and SFDVKD. The length of the CDR3 is 17 residues. Written as DNA, the CDR3 is TGTGCCACCAGTGATTTGTCAGGGGATATTAGCAATCAGCCCCAGCATTTT. This codes for CATSDLSGDISNQPQHF.

This clone was found a few times. The identical CDR3 is also encoded by other nucleotide sequences in the sample. The rearrangement uses TRBV5-1 and TRBJ1-5; D possibly corresponds to TRBD1 (6 bases). The germline CDR1 and CDR2 sequences are SGHRS and YFSETQ. CDR3 size: 14 residues. The V and J ends lost 0 bases and 3 bases respectively, with 7 bases between them. The CDR3 here is CASSLGQDNQPQHF. DNA for the CDR3: TGCGCCAGCAGCTTGGGACAGGACAATCAGCCCCAGCATTTT.

The V gene is TRBV27, the J gene TRBJ2-5, with TRBD1 matching over 9 bases. After removal of 4 bases from V and 4 bases from J, the junction contained 4 bases not matched to a gene. The germline V gene has CDR1 MNHEY and CDR2 SMNVEV (reference sequence). The CDR3 runs 14 residues. The CDR3 loop is CASSYRTGVETQYF. Written as DNA, the CDR3 is TGTGCCAGCAGTTACAGGACAGGGGTAGAGACCCAGTACTTC.